This TCR beta chain originates from a study of shared clonotypes between healthy human individuals. Study details: The cohort had two women and three men, ages 18 to 49.

Terminally differentiated effector memory CD45RA+ cells were left out of the naive CD8 fraction, which was CD45RO-negative and positively selected for CCR7. The CDR3 covers 15 residues. V trimming: 4 bases; J trimming: 5 bases; junction bases outside the gene matches: 7. CDR1 is MGHRA and CDR2 is YSYEKL in the germline V gene. Notes on this clone: Its antigen is not known.

Data came from immunoSEQ multiplex PCR; TCRdb stores just in-frame clones and leaves some out. The sample includes 1.5 million to 2.5 million clones, roughly 95% of them seen just once. Whole-study findings and limits: The authors sampled blood alone, and tissue repertoires likely differ. Rarefaction curves obtained for sorted subsets showed sequencing incomplete despite large depth. Genetic and exposure-history diversity was limited by the small donor number.

The receptor was isolated from a man aged 18 to 29 in good health. The specimen was naive CD8+ T cells sorted from blood. The chain is built from TRBV4-1 and TRBJ2-7; 11 bases are a match to TRBD1. The CDR3 coding sequence is TGCGCCAGCAGCCGGATCGGACAGGGGGCGGACGAGCAGTACTTC. It encodes CASSRIGQGADEQYF.